The T cell receptor (beta chain) under discussion was sequenced for a study of blood T cell repertoires in COVID-19. Background on the study: Samples came from the United States, Italy and Spain, spanning acute and convalescent COVID-19. Sources were T cells, B-cell-depleted T cells, or PBMCs; the material itself was cDNA or gDNA.

The CDR3 is 15 amino acids. The germline CDR1 and CDR2 sequences are SNHLY and FYNNEI. Unmatched junction bases numbered 11, after V lost 3 bases and J lost 6 bases. Original methodology: For nucleated cells, counts were estimated from reference gene primer amplification. Some clones are missing from TCRdb's copy, which holds only in-frame ones; the method was immunoSEQ multiplex PCR. The V and J calls and clone size come from that table; D and trimming were worked out from the DNA. The sample yields roughly 68,000 clones, 80% to 85% seen once. Sequenced input: peripheral blood. The origin of this receptor is a man aged 45-65 years with active COVID-19. The chain is built from TRBV2 and TRBJ2-7; the match to TRBD1 covers 7 bases. CDR3: CASSEVPTGLGEQYF. The CDR3 DNA reads TGTGCCAGCAGTGAGGTCCCGACAGGGCTCGGCGAGCAGTACTTC.